These 23 T cell receptor beta chains were all obtained from the same sample, sequenced in a study of T cell repertoires in cytomegalovirus infection. No antigen has been assigned to these receptors. TCRdb reprocessed the reads with MiXCR, giving one entry per CDR3 protein. The sample has a few hundred thousand distinct CDR3 sequences; 30% to 35% are singletons. This sample comprised cultured PBMCs, obtained from culture after CMV antigen stimulation. The origin of the receptors is a human donor in good health (CMV status not recorded). Some clones in this sample may be carry-over from other donors' samples.

This clonotype was observed a handful of times. V gene TRBV19 combines with J gene TRBJ1-4; unclear D gene. Germline CDR1 is LNHDA and CDR2 is SQIVND (reference sequence). The V and J ends lost 5 bases and 0 bases respectively, with 10 bases between them. The CDR3 runs 15 residues. CDR3 residues: CASSVRGSTNEKLFF. The CDR3 DNA follows: TGTGCCAGTAGTGTCCGGGGATCAACTAATGAAAAACTGTTTTTT.

The chain is built from TRBV29-1 and TRBJ2-7; 10 nucleotides agree with TRBD1. This CDR3 has 13 amino acids. Germline lookup yields CDR1 SQVTM and CDR2 ANQGSEA. V was clipped by 4 bases and J by 6 bases; unmatched bases: 6. Here the CDR3 DNA reads TGCAGCGTTGGTGGGACAGGGGTTTTCGAGCAGTACTTC. Residues: CSVGGTGVFEQYF.

This clonotype has a handful of counts. This chain joins TRBV19 and TRBJ2-5; D perhaps matches TRBD1 (5 bases). The germline V and J ends were trimmed by 3 bases and 5 bases, with 13 bases remaining between them. Germline CDR1 reads LNHDA; CDR2 reads SQIVND (reference sequence). The CDR3 consists of 14 residues. CDR3 residues: CASSIGQGLETQYF. CDR3 in DNA: TGTGCCAGTAGTATTGGGCAGGGATTGGAGACCCAGTACTTC.

The V call is TRBV20-1, the J call TRBJ2-1, with 10 bases lining up with TRBD2. Germline loops: CDR1 DFQATT, CDR2 SNEGSKA (reference sequence). The CDR3 has 16 amino acids. J lost 0 bases, V lost 1 base, and 3 bases had no gene match. The CDR3 protein is CSARVTSGTSYNEQFF. The CDR3 DNA reads as TGCAGTGCTAGAGTTACTAGCGGGACCTCCTACAATGAGCAGTTCTTC.

This clonotype was seen ten or more times. The chain joins TRBV7-2 to TRBJ2-5; D is ambiguous. Germline V CDR1 and CDR2: SGHTA, FQGNSA. This CDR3 spans 14 amino acids. The V gene lost 4 bases and the J gene lost 5 bases, with 14 bases spanning the gap. The CDR3 region is CASSSHPGSETQYF. CDR3 nucleotide sequence: TGTGCCAGCAGCTCCCACCCAGGTAGTGAGACCCAGTACTTC.

The sample holds one count of this clonotype. V is TRBV5-4 and J is TRBJ1-6; the D gene is possibly TRBD1 (5 bases). The CDR3 totals 13 residues. Germline CDR1 is SGHNT and CDR2 is YYREEE (reference sequence). Trimming removed 5 bases from V and 5 bases from J, with 8 bases in between. The CDR3 DNA follows: TGTGCCAGCAGGACAGAGAATAATTCACCCCTCCACTTT. It encodes CASRTENNSPLHF.

The chain uses TRBV20-1 and TRBJ2-1; 12 nucleotides line up with TRBD2. V was pared by 0 bases and J by 4 bases, with 10 bases of the junction left unmatched. CDR3 length: 18 residues. CDR1 DFQATT and CDR2 SNEGSKA come from the germline V gene (reference sequence). The CDR3 nucleotides are TGCAGTGCTAGAGATGCCTCCCGACTAGCGGGGGCGTACAATGAGCAGTTCTTC. Its translation is CSARDASRLAGAYNEQFF.

This clonotype has a handful of counts. The chain employs TRBV5-1 and TRBJ2-5; tentative D call: TRBD2 (6 bases). Trimming removed 0 bases from V and 6 bases from J, with 12 bases in between. From germline, CDR1 is SGHRS and CDR2 YFSETQ. The CDR3 spans 14 residues. The CDR3 sequence: CASSLVAEGQTQYF. Here the CDR3 DNA reads TGCGCCAGCAGCTTGGTCGCGGAGGGACAGACCCAGTACTTC.

This clonotype was seen more than once but under ten times. The rearrangement joins TRBV7-2 to TRBJ2-1; tentative D call: TRBD1 (6 bases). The germline CDR1 and CDR2 sequences are SGHTA and FQGNSA. V was shortened by 5 bases and J by 5 bases, with 16 bases between the two germline ends. CDR3 length equals 15 residues. The CDR3 nucleotides read TGTGCCAGCAGCCCCGGGACAATCCTTAACAATGAGCAGTTCTTC. Protein: CASSPGTILNNEQFF.

This chain uses TRBV6-5 with TRBJ2-3, with 7 bases that match TRBD1. The germline V gene has CDR1 MNHEY and CDR2 SVGAGI. This CDR3 comprises 14 residues. Trimming cost V 6 bases and J 5 bases; bases outside gene matches: 8. For the CDR3, the DNA is TGTGCCAGCAGACCGGGACAGTCCGGAGATACGCAGTATTTT. This translates into CASRPGQSGDTQYF.

Written as DNA, the CDR3 is TGTGCCAGTAGTATGGATTTTCTTGGGAGGAACGGGTGGACTGGAAACACCATATATTTT. It translates to CASSMDFLGRNGWTGNTIYF. This chain joins TRBV19 and TRBJ1-3; D unclear. The V gene lost 3 bases and the J gene lost 2 bases, with 26 bases spanning the gap. Germline assignment: CDR1 LNHDA and CDR2 SQIVND (reference sequence). This CDR3 contains 20 residues. The complete variable domain, with remaining parts taken from reference TRBV19 and TRBJ1-3, reads DGGITQSPKYLFRKEGQNVTLSCEQNLNHDAMYWYRQDPGQGLRLIYYSQIVNDFQKGDIAEGYSVSREKKESFPLTVTSAQKNPTAFYLCASSMDFLGRNGWTGNTIYFGEGSWLTVV.

A few counts support this clonotype. The rearrangement links TRBV5-1 to TRBJ2-2; 11 bases align to TRBD2. This CDR3 contains 16 residues. CDR1 is SGHRS, CDR2 YFSETQ, per germline. V trimming: 4 bases; J trimming: 5 bases; junction bases outside the gene matches: 7. Written as DNA, the CDR3 is TGCGCCAGCAGCGAGGGGACTAGCGGCCTAACCGGGGAGCTGTTTTTT. Its protein is CASSEGTSGLTGELFF. Full variable domain (outside the CDR3, taken from reference TRBV5-1 and TRBJ2-2): KAGVTQTPRYLIKTRGQQVTLSCSPISGHRSVSWYQQTPGQGLQFLFEYFSETQRNKGNFPGRFSGRQFSNSRSEMNVSTLELGDSALYLCASSEGTSGLTGELFFGEGSRLTVL.

This clonotype was seen repeatedly, ten times or more. The V and J genes are TRBV7-9 and TRBJ2-3; 9 bases match TRBD2. The J segment lost 1 base and the V segment lost 5 bases, leaving 4 bases of the junction unmatched. The germline gives CDR1 SEHNR, CDR2 FQNEAQ (reference sequence). This CDR3 spans 15 amino acids. The CDR3 nucleotides read TGTGCCAGCAGCCCGAGGACTAGCGGCACAGATACGCAGTATTTT. It specifies CASSPRTSGTDTQYF.

This sequence joins TRBV5-1 and TRBJ2-5, with no clear D. This CDR3 region has 13 residues. CDR1 and CDR2 (germline): SGHRS, YFSETQ. The V end was cut by 2 bases, the J end by 3 bases, with 8 bases between. The CDR3 protein is CASSFMAEETQYF. The CDR3 DNA is TGCGCCAGCAGCTTTATGGCTGAAGAGACCCAGTACTTC.

The V call is TRBV7-9, the J call TRBJ1-2, with 7 bases aligning to TRBD1. This CDR3 is built from 15 residues. Germline CDR1 reads SEHNR; CDR2 reads FQNEAQ (reference sequence). The V and J ends lost 0 bases and 6 bases, in that order; junction bases with no gene match: 7. The CDR3 loop is CASSLAGGGADGYTF. For the CDR3, the DNA is TGTGCCAGCAGCTTAGCGGGAGGGGGCGCCGATGGCTACACCTTC.

This chain joins TRBV7-3 and TRBJ2-1, with a possible D match to TRBD1 (6 bases). The CDR3 extends over 13 amino acids. Trimming took off 5 bases at V and 8 bases at J, with 13 bases between the two ends. From germline, CDR1 is SGHTA and CDR2 FQGTGA. The CDR3 sequence: CASSPGTPYEQFF. The DNA for the CDR3 is TGTGCCAGCAGCCCCGGGACACCATATGAGCAGTTCTTC. Drawing the rest from reference TRBV7-3 and TRBJ2-1, the complete variable domain is GAGVSQTPSNKVTEKGKYVELRCDPISGHTALYWYRQSLGQGPEFLIYFQGTGAADDSGLPNDRFFAVRPEGSVSTLKIQRTERGDSAVYLCASSPGTPYEQFFGPGTRLTVL.

The sample holds many counts of this clonotype. The chain uses TRBV10-3 and TRBJ2-3, with 7 bases aligning to TRBD2. The trim removed 4 bases at V and 7 bases at J, leaving 14 bases unmatched. The CDR3 runs to 16 residues. CDR1 ENHRY and CDR2 SYGVKD come from the germline V gene. The CDR3 DNA reads TGTGCCATCAGTGCGACCCCGGGACTACGCCCATATACGCAGTATTTT. Translation: CAISATPGLRPYTQYF.

This clonotype was counted at least ten times. The chain is built from TRBV7-2 and TRBJ2-1; D is unresolved. Looked up from germline, CDR1 is SGHTA and CDR2 is FQGNSA. The CDR3 is 14 residues long. The germline V and J ends were trimmed by 1 base and 4 bases, with 8 bases remaining between them. CDR3 sequence: CASSLGSQYNEQFF. In nucleotides, the CDR3 is TGTGCCAGCAGCTTAGGGTCCCAGTACAATGAGCAGTTCTTC.

This rearrangement joins TRBV6-6 to TRBJ2-1, with D perhaps matching TRBD2 (6 bases). Trimming removed 5 bases from V and 3 bases from J, with 14 bases in between. Germline lookup yields CDR1 MNHNY and CDR2 SVGAGI (reference sequence). The CDR3 covers 15 residues. CDR3 region: CASSTPNSGYNEQFF. Written as DNA, the CDR3 is TGTGCCAGCAGTACCCCCAATAGCGGCTACAATGAGCAGTTCTTC.

The rearrangement uses TRBV7-3 and TRBJ2-1; 7 bases fit TRBD1. V gave up 6 bases and J gave up 8 bases; unmatched junction bases: 10. CDR1 and CDR2 (germline): SGHTA, FQGTGA. This CDR3 region has 14 residues. CDR3 DNA: TGTGCCAGCAGACTAAGACAGGGTGCGGATGAGCAGTTCTTC. This translates into CASRLRQGADEQFF.

The chain joins TRBV12-3 or TRBV12-4 to TRBJ1-5; no clear D. The CDR3 totals 11 residues. V was trimmed by 2 bases and J by 9 bases, leaving 5 bases between them. CDR3: CASSLLGPQHF. The CDR3 DNA follows: TGTGCCAGCAGTTTACTCGGGCCCCAGCATTTT.

The V call is TRBV4-2, the J call TRBJ1-5; 10 nucleotides agree with TRBD1. Trimming took 0 bases from V and 5 from J; bases not matched to a gene: 1. Germline V gene sequence: CDR1 LGHNA, CDR2 YNFKEQ. The length of the CDR3 is 15 residues. For the CDR3, the DNA is TGTGCCAGCAGCCAAGAAGGACAGGGGGATCAGCCCCAGCATTTT. Translated: CASSQEGQGDQPQHF.

This clonotype was observed a handful of times. V gene TRBV11-2 combines with J gene TRBJ2-1; D not certain. Per germline, CDR1 SGHAT and CDR2 FQNNGV. The CDR3 is 13 residues long. V was pared by 1 base and J by 8 bases, with 9 bases between. The CDR3 coding sequence is TGTGCCAGCAGCTTAGTAGTTGGGCATGAGCAGTTCTTC. Residues: CASSLVVGHEQFF.